The entry below gives a single T cell receptor beta chain sequence along with its context. The entry originates in a study of T cell changes during pregnancy in multiple sclerosis. Only in-frame clones appear in the TCRdb table, and some are missing; sequencing was by immunoSEQ multiplex PCR. The repertoire holds roughly 86,000 clones, with approximately 92% as singletons. CDR1 and CDR2 from the germline V gene are MNHNS and SASEGT. CDR3 size: 13 residues. V was pared by 7 bases and J by 1 base, with 7 bases between. The chain combines TRBV6-1 with TRBJ2-2; D gene uncertain. The sample consisted of peripheral blood, taken in the first trimester of pregnancy. This sequence was found in a female donor with multiple sclerosis, enrolled in a pregnancy study. This chain's CDR3 is CASITGNTGELFF. The CDR3 DNA sequence: TGTGCCAGCATCACCGGGAACACCGGGGAGCTGTTTTTT.